One and the same sample provided the 29 T cell receptor beta chains below, sequenced in a study of blood T cells in healthy people across ages. Combining a sample-barcoded 5' primer with a J-beta primer mix, a second PCR ran for 7 to 11 cycles. Each CDR3 protein gets one entry after TCRdb re-called the 5' RACE reads with MiXCR. The sample yields roughly 730,000 distinct CDR3 sequences, 45% to 70% seen once. What was sequenced was blood. The receptor source for this set is a man in his forties in good health.

The chain uses TRBV25-1 and TRBJ2-5; possibly TRBD1 for D (6 bases). CDR3 length: 14 residues. Germline CDR1 reads MGHDK; CDR2 reads SYGVNS. Trimming removed 2 bases at V and 3 bases at J, with 10 bases between. CDR3 region: CASSEQPGEETQYF. CDR3 nucleotide sequence: TGTGCCAGCAGTGAACAACCAGGGGAAGAGACCCAGTACTTC.

This rearrangement joins TRBV6-1 to TRBJ2-1, with 9 bases lining up with TRBD2. The V gene's germline CDR1 is MNHNS and CDR2 SASEGT. The V and J ends lost 4 bases and 7 bases, in that order; junction bases with no gene match: 8. The CDR3 is 15 residues long. In DNA, the CDR3 is TGTGCCAGCAGTGGCGGAGCGGCGGGAGGGAATGAGCAGTTCTTC. Translating gives CASSGGAAGGNEQFF.

The chain uses TRBV3-1 and TRBJ2-1; D possibly uses TRBD1 or TRBD2 (5 bases each). Trimming took off 2 bases at V and 0 bases at J, with 14 bases between the two ends. The CDR3 length is 17 residues. Germline assignment: CDR1 LGHDT and CDR2 YNNKEL (reference sequence). CDR3 sequence reads: CASSQREPGSSYNEQFF. Here the CDR3 DNA reads TGTGCCAGCAGCCAAAGAGAACCAGGGAGCTCCTACAATGAGCAGTTCTTC.

This clonotype was seen only a few times. V usage is TRBV7-3 and J usage is TRBJ2-4; D uncertain. V lost 1 base and J 0 bases, leaving 13 bases between the germline ends. This CDR3 has 17 residues. The germline V gene has CDR1 SGHTA and CDR2 FQGTGA. The CDR3 reads CASSLKWADLAKNIQYF. CDR3 sequence (DNA): TGTGCCAGCAGCTTAAAGTGGGCAGACCTAGCCAAAAACATTCAGTACTTC.

This clonotype was recorded once. This sequence joins TRBV6-5 and TRBJ2-5, with 8 positions matching TRBD1. CDR1 MNHEY and CDR2 SVGAGI come from the germline V gene. The V gene end was trimmed by 5 bases and the J gene end by 5 bases; junction bases not matched to a gene: 7. The CDR3 length is 14 residues. The CDR3 sequence: CASSPGQARETQYF. DNA of the CDR3: TGTGCCAGCAGTCCGGGACAGGCTAGGGAGACCCAGTACTTC.

This chain links TRBV5-6 with TRBJ2-7; 9 nucleotides agree with TRBD1. The V segment lost 5 bases and the J segment 2 bases; nucleotides outside the gene matches: 5. CDR1 SGHDT and CDR2 YYEEEE come from the germline V gene. The CDR3 runs 14 residues. In DNA, the CDR3 is TGTGCCAGCAGGGCGACAGGGGGTGCCTACGAGCAGTACTTC. It yields the protein CASRATGGAYEQYF.

The table lists this clonotype with a few counts. The chain couples TRBV7-9 to TRBJ2-4; 8 positions agree with TRBD2. Germline CDR1 is SEHNR and CDR2 is FQNEAQ (reference sequence). CDR3 length: 13 residues. V was pared by 4 bases and J by 11 bases, with 7 bases of the junction left unmatched. The CDR3 DNA is TGTGCCAGCAGCTCAGTTAGCGGGATAGTTCAGTACTTC. Amino acid sequence: CASSSVSGIVQYF.

This clonotype has more than one count but fewer than ten. J is TRBJ2-7 and V is TRBV10-2; D is unresolved. The CDR3 totals 13 residues. The germline gives CDR1 WSHSY, CDR2 SAAADI. V was cut by 4 bases and J by 2 bases, with 9 bases left in between. The CDR3 coding sequence is TGCGCCAGCAGTGGGCAGGATACCTACGAGCAGTACTTC. It specifies CASSGQDTYEQYF.

The J gene is TRBJ2-7, the V gene TRBV7-8, with 9 bases fitting TRBD2. The CDR3 is 17 residues long. After removal of 0 bases from V and 6 bases from J, the junction contained 12 bases not matched to a gene. The V gene's germline CDR1 is SGHVS and CDR2 FQNEAQ. Written as DNA, the CDR3 is TGTGCCAGCAGCTTAGCCAGGAACTCCGTAGCGGGAGCCGAGCAGTACTTC. Encoded protein: CASSLARNSVAGAEQYF.

The chain links TRBV20-1 to TRBJ1-5, with D possibly TRBD1 on 6 matching bases. The germline V gene has CDR1 DFQATT and CDR2 SNEGSKA (reference sequence). The germline V and J ends were trimmed by 5 bases and 0 bases, with 11 bases remaining between them. The CDR3 loop spans 14 amino acids. CDR3 nucleotides: TGCAGTGCTGCACAGGGAGTTAGCAATCAGCCCCAGCATTTT. Amino acid sequence: CSAAQGVSNQPQHF.

V usage is TRBV12-3 or TRBV12-4 and J usage is TRBJ2-7; 8 nucleotides line up with TRBD1. The CDR3 length is 13 residues. The V gene end was trimmed by 5 bases and the J gene end by 9 bases; junction bases not matched to a gene: 9. The CDR3 DNA reads as TGTGCCAGCAGTGTACAGGGGGTACTTCGGCAGTACTTC. Translation gives CASSVQGVLRQYF.

The chain links TRBV29-1 to TRBJ1-2; 8 bases agree with TRBD1. Trimming took 7 bases from V and 1 from J; bases not matched to a gene: 5. This CDR3 is built from 13 residues. The germline V gene has CDR1 SQVTM and CDR2 ANQGSEA. The CDR3 DNA is TGCAGCGCTAAGGACAGGGATAACTATGGCTACACCTTC. Its translation: CSAKDRDNYGYTF. Full variable domain (missing parts from reference TRBV29-1 and TRBJ1-2): SAVISQKPSRDICQRGTSLTIQCQVDSQVTMMFWYRQQPGQSLTLIATANQGSEATYESGFVIDKFPISRPNLTFSTLTVSNMSPEDSSIYLCSAKDRDNYGYTFGSGTRLTVV.

This clonotype has just one count. The chain employs TRBV28 and TRBJ1-2, with D uncertain. This CDR3 has 14 amino acids. Germline CDR1 is MDHEN and CDR2 is SYDVKM. Trimming removed 1 base from V and 8 bases from J, with 14 bases in between. CDR3 nucleotide sequence: TGTGCCAGCAGTTTATATTTGGAGGGAGAGGGCTACACCTTC. It is translated as CASSLYLEGEGYTF.

The J gene is TRBJ1-5, the V gene TRBV16; D is possibly TRBD1 (6 bases). Germline-derived CDR1 and CDR2 are KGHSY and FQNENV. The CDR3 length is 14 residues. The V and J ends lost 0 bases and 6 bases respectively, with 9 bases between them. In DNA, the CDR3 is TGTGCCAGCAGCCAATCGGGAGGGGGTCAGCCCCAGCATTTT. This encodes CASSQSGGGQPQHF.

The chain recombines TRBV4-2 with TRBJ2-3, with 7 bases lining up with TRBD2. CDR1 LGHNA and CDR2 YNFKEQ come from the germline V gene. This CDR3 is 16 amino acids long. Trimming removed 1 base from V and 2 bases from J; junction bases left unmatched: 6. This CDR3 reads CASSQVGERDTDTQYF. The CDR3 DNA sequence: TGTGCCAGCAGCCAAGTGGGGGAGCGGGACACAGATACGCAGTATTTT.

This chain joins TRBV18 and TRBJ2-5; 7 positions agree with TRBD2. The DNA matches TRBJ2-7 better at its end, which makes the J call doubtful. CDR3 length: 15 residues. CDR1 and CDR2 (germline): KGHSH, LQKENI. The chain's CDR3 is CASSPGLLNRYEQYF. The CDR3 region has the DNA TGTGCCAGCTCACCGGGACTACTTAATAGGTACGAGCAGTACTTC.

The chain combines TRBV29-1 with TRBJ1-2; 11 bases match TRBD1. Germline CDR1 and CDR2: SQVTM and ANQGSEA. The V gene end was trimmed by 4 bases and the J gene end by 5 bases; junction bases not matched to a gene: 12. CDR3 length: 16 amino acids. The CDR3 bases are TGCAGCGTTGGGAGAGGCGGACAGGGGGCAAAGTATGGCTACACCTTC. Translated, it gives CSVGRGGQGAKYGYTF.

V is TRBV20-1 and J is TRBJ2-4; 7 nucleotides match TRBD2. The CDR3 runs to 14 residues. In germline, CDR1 is DFQATT, CDR2 SNEGSKA (reference sequence). V shed 6 bases, J shed 3 bases, and the junction held 8 bases outside the gene matches. DNA of the CDR3: TGCAGTGCCGACTCCCCGGGGGGCAAAAACATTCAGTACTTC. Translated, it gives CSADSPGGKNIQYF.

The V and J genes are TRBV12-3 or TRBV12-4 and TRBJ2-1; weak D call: TRBD1 (6 bases). The CDR3 runs to 12 residues. Between the trimmed V and J ends, which lost 8 bases and 6 bases, there was a span of 11 bases. CDR3 DNA sequence: TGTGCCAGCTGGGTAGGGGGCAATGAGCAGTTCTTC. Translation gives CASWVGGNEQFF.

V is TRBV28 and J is TRBJ1-2, with a possible D match to TRBD1 (5 bases). Germline CDR1 is MDHEN and CDR2 is SYDVKM. This CDR3 contains 17 residues. Trimming left V 2 bases short and J 4 bases short, with 20 bases between. The CDR3: CASSLGTQDGTGYGYTF. The CDR3 DNA follows: TGTGCCAGCAGTTTAGGGACGCAGGATGGGACTGGCTATGGCTACACCTTC.

This chain links TRBV7-2 with TRBJ2-1; possibly TRBD1 for D (5 bases). In germline, CDR1 is SGHTA, CDR2 FQGNSA. The CDR3 has 15 amino acids. Deletions cut 2 bases from V and 6 bases from J, with 14 bases between. DNA of the CDR3: TGTGCCAGCAGCTTAATGGGGCAGGTTGGCAATGAGCAGTTCTTC. Translation: CASSLMGQVGNEQFF. Full variable domain (remainder filled in from reference TRBV7-2 and TRBJ2-1): GAGVSQSPSNKVTEKGKDVELRCDPISGHTALYWYRQSLGQGLEFLIYFQGNSAPDKSGLPSDRFSAERTGGSVSTLTIQRTQQEDSAVYLCASSLMGQVGNEQFFGPGTRLTVL.

The chain carries TRBV4-3 and TRBJ2-7; tentatively, D is TRBD2 (6 bases). This CDR3 has 15 amino acids. The ends were cut back, 0 bases at V and 6 bases at J, with 15 bases in the middle. Germline values: CDR1 LGHNA, CDR2 YSLEER. CDR3 protein: CASSQDMRESSEQYF. CDR3 DNA sequence: TGCGCCAGCAGCCAAGATATGCGGGAATCTTCCGAGCAGTACTTC.

The chain carries TRBV28 and TRBJ2-5; D is perhaps TRBD1 (5 bases). CDR3 length: 13 residues. Germline lookup yields CDR1 MDHEN and CDR2 SYDVKM. Trimming pared 10 bases from V and 5 bases from J, leaving 17 bases between. This CDR3 reads CATCKGSKETQYF. CDR3 sequence (DNA): TGTGCCACCTGTAAGGGGTCGAAGGAGACCCAGTACTTC.

The chain uses TRBV20-1 and TRBJ1-5; D uncertain. The CDR3 contains 14 residues. Germline V gene sequence: CDR1 DFQATT, CDR2 SNEGSKA (reference sequence). V lost 3 bases to trimming and J lost 9 bases, with 18 bases between them. In DNA, the CDR3 is TGCAGTGCTAGGGTGGCGTCAGTTTCCGGGCCCCAGCATTTT. It is translated as CSARVASVSGPQHF.

The V gene is TRBV28, the J gene TRBJ2-4; TRBD1 matches at 11 bases. The J call may be incorrect, as the DNA end agrees better with TRBJ2-7. The CDR3 extends over 15 amino acids. Germline assignment: CDR1 MDHEN and CDR2 SYDVKM. This chain's CDR3 is CASSESRTGGDEQYF. The CDR3 region has the DNA TGTGCCAGCAGTGAATCCAGGACAGGGGGCGACGAGCAGTACTTC.

The chain uses TRBV7-9 and TRBJ2-1; 9 bases agree with TRBD2. The CDR3 sequence is 15 residues long. Per germline, CDR1 SEHNR and CDR2 FQNEAQ (reference sequence). The V segment lost 2 bases and the J segment 6 bases; nucleotides outside the gene matches: 5. The CDR3 here is CASSLSGTSSNEQFF. In DNA form, the CDR3 reads TGTGCCAGCAGCTTATCAGGGACTAGCAGCAATGAGCAGTTCTTC.

J is TRBJ1-2 and V is TRBV3-1, with D possibly being TRBD1 (5 bases). Germline V gene data show CDR1 as LGHDT and CDR2 as YNNKEL (reference sequence). The V end was cut by 1 base, the J end by 4 bases, with 13 bases between. The CDR3 runs to 15 residues. As DNA, the CDR3 is TGTGCCAGCAGCCAAGCTGCCGCAGGGAGCTATGGCTACACCTTC. Protein: CASSQAAAGSYGYTF.

This clonotype was counted a few times. V usage is TRBV6-4 and J usage is TRBJ2-5; 9 nucleotides line up with TRBD1. The CDR3 extends over 14 amino acids. Germline lookup yields CDR1 MRHNA and CDR2 SNTAGT. Germline trimming cut 5 bases from V and 10 bases from J; bases unmatched to any gene: 11. This CDR3 reads CASSPEPGQGVQYF. The DNA for the CDR3 is TGTGCCAGCAGTCCAGAACCGGGACAGGGAGTCCAGTACTTC.

The chain carries TRBV29-1 and TRBJ2-2, with TRBD1 identical over 9 bases. Germline values: CDR1 SQVTM, CDR2 ANQGSEA. With 6 bases clipped from V and 1 base from J, the junction kept 9 bases outside the gene matches. CDR3 length: 16 amino acids. Here the CDR3 DNA reads TGCAGCGTCAACACGGCGGGACAGGGGAACACCGGGGAGCTGTTTTTT. Amino acid sequence: CSVNTAGQGNTGELFF.